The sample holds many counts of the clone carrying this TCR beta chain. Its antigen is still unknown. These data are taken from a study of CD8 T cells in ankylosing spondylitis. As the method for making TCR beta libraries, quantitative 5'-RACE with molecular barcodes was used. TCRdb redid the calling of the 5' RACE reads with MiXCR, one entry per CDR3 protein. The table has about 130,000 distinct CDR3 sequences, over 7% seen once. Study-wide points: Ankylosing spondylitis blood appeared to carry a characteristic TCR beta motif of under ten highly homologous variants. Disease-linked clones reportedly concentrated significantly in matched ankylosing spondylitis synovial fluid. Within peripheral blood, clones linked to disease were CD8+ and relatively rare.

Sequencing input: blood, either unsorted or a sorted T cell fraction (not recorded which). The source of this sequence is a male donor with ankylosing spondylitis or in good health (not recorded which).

CDR3 in DNA: TGTGCCAGCAGCTTGCGGGGGAATGGCAATCAGCCCCAGCATTTT. Translated, it gives CASSLRGNGNQPQHF. The chain couples TRBV5-5 to TRBJ1-5; possibly TRBD1 for D (5 bases). The V end lost 1 base, the J end lost 2 bases, and 10 bases lay between the germline ends. CDR3 size: 15 residues. The germline gives CDR1 SGHKS, CDR2 YYEKEE (reference sequence).